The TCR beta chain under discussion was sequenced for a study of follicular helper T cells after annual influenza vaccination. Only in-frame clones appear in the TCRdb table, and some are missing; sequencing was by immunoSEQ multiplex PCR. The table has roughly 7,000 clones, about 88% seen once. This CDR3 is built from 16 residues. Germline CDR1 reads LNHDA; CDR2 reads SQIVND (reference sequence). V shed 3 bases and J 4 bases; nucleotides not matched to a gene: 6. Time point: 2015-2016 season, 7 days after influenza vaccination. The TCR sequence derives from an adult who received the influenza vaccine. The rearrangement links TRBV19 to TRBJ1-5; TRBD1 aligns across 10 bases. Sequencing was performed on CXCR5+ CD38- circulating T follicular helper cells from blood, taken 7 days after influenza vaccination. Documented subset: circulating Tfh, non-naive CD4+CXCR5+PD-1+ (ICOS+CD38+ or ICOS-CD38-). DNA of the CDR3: TGTGCCAGTAGTATCTACGGGACAGGGGTAAATCAGCCCCAGCATTTT. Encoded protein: CASSIYGTGVNQPQHF.